These T cell receptor beta chains were read from a single sample in a study of vaccination and CD4 T cells after COVID-19. TCRdb re-analysed the PCR reads in MiXCR, keeping a single row per CDR3 protein. The repertoire includes several thousand distinct CDR3 sequences, about 24% of them detected once, and approximately 29% sits in the top ten. For these TCRs, the target antigens are not known. Sequences were obtained from CD4+ T cells from blood, cultured in vitro. The receptors were gathered from a human donor in good health. Both conserved end residues are part of each CDR3. Fields, in order: J gene, D gene, clone size, V gene, CDR3 protein, CDR3 DNA. D genes are given only for firm matches. Not every row has a clone size; where given, it reads once, few, many or a size class.

J gene: TRBJ1-2
D gene: -
clone size: -
V gene: TRBV7-9
CDR3 protein: CASSLGIAGFGYGYTF
CDR3 DNA: TGTGCCAGCAGCTTGGGGATCGCGGGCTTCGGCTATGGCTACACCTTC

J gene: TRBJ2-3
D gene: TRBD2
clone size: few
V gene: TRBV7-9
CDR3 protein: CASSLAPGGADTQYF
CDR3 DNA: TGTGCCAGCAGCTTGGCCCCTGGGGGGGCAGATACGCAGTATTTT

J gene: TRBJ1-1
D gene: -
clone size: few
V gene: TRBV21-1
CDR3 protein: CATPNRAMNTEAFF
CDR3 DNA: TGTGCCACCCCAAACAGGGCGATGAACACTGAAGCTTTCTTT

J gene: TRBJ1-1
D gene: -
clone size: -
V gene: TRBV29-1
CDR3 protein: CSVVGQDYTEAFF
CDR3 DNA: TGCAGCGTTGTGGGACAAGATTACACTGAAGCTTTCTTT

J gene: TRBJ1-2
D gene: TRBD1
clone size: few
V gene: TRBV29-1
CDR3 protein: CSDRSGDRGAGYTF
CDR3 DNA: TGCAGCGATCGTTCTGGTGACAGGGGAGCTGGCTACACCTTC

J gene: TRBJ2-3
D gene: -
clone size: few
V gene: TRBV6-1
CDR3 protein: CASSPAVVITDTQYF
CDR3 DNA: TGTGCCAGCAGCCCCGCGGTAGTTATCACAGATACGCAGTATTTT

J gene: TRBJ2-3
D gene: -
clone size: few
V gene: TRBV20-1
CDR3 protein: CGGMGGLTDTQYF
CDR3 DNA: TGCGGGGGGATGGGGGGGCTGACAGATACGCAGTATTTT

J gene: TRBJ1-5
D gene: -
clone size: few
V gene: TRBV19
CDR3 protein: CASSMDLDRSGNQPQHF
CDR3 DNA: TGTGCCAGTAGTATGGATCTGGACCGTTCGGGGAATCAGCCCCAGCATTTT

J gene: TRBJ2-1
D gene: -
clone size: few
V gene: TRBV15
CDR3 protein: CATSRDRGFAYNEQFF
CDR3 DNA: TGTGCCACCAGCAGAGATAGAGGATTTGCCTACAATGAGCAGTTCTTC

J gene: TRBJ2-6
D gene: -
clone size: few
V gene: TRBV5-8
CDR3 protein: CASSGQGSGANVLTF
CDR3 DNA: TGTGCCAGCAGCGGACAAGGCTCTGGGGCCAACGTCCTGACTTTC

J gene: TRBJ1-2
D gene: -
clone size: -
V gene: TRBV11-2
CDR3 protein: CASSRTFGSGDGYTF
CDR3 DNA: TGTGCCAGCAGCAGGACGTTTGGGTCGGGGGATGGCTACACCTTC

J gene: TRBJ2-7
D gene: TRBD2
clone size: -
V gene: TRBV24-1
CDR3 protein: CATSGVAGGPREQYF
CDR3 DNA: TGTGCCACCAGTGGCGTAGCGGGGGGGCCTCGCGAGCAGTACTTC

J gene: TRBJ2-7
D gene: -
clone size: -
V gene: TRBV19
CDR3 protein: CASSSTRGSYEQYF
CDR3 DNA: TGTGCCAGTAGTAGCACCAGAGGCTCCTACGAGCAGTACTTC

J gene: TRBJ2-2
D gene: -
clone size: -
V gene: TRBV7-3
CDR3 protein: CASSLFRPGRNTGELFF
CDR3 DNA: TGTGCCAGCAGCTTATTTCGTCCGGGACGAAACACCGGGGAGCTGTTTTTT

J gene: TRBJ2-5
D gene: TRBD2
clone size: -
V gene: TRBV5-4
CDR3 protein: CASSYSGGASETQYF
CDR3 DNA: TGTGCCAGCAGCTATAGCGGGGGGGCGTCAGAGACCCAGTACTTC

J gene: TRBJ2-3
D gene: -
clone size: -
V gene: TRBV12-3/TRBV12-4
CDR3 protein: CASSLSASTDTQYF
CDR3 DNA: TGTGCCAGCAGTTTATCGGCTAGCACAGATACGCAGTATTTT

J gene: TRBJ2-2
D gene: -
clone size: -
V gene: TRBV9
CDR3 protein: CASSVAGSTGELFF
CDR3 DNA: TGTGCCAGCAGCGTAGCAGGGTCCACCGGGGAGCTGTTTTTT

J gene: TRBJ2-3
D gene: TRBD2
clone size: -
V gene: TRBV7-2
CDR3 protein: CASSLLAGDTDTQYF
CDR3 DNA: TGTGCCAGCAGCCTGCTAGCGGGAGACACAGATACGCAGTATTTT

J gene: TRBJ1-2
D gene: TRBD1
clone size: -
V gene: TRBV9
CDR3 protein: CASSVAGQGRSGYTF
CDR3 DNA: TGTGCCAGCAGCGTAGCGGGACAGGGTAGGAGTGGCTACACCTTC

J gene: TRBJ1-5
D gene: -
clone size: -
V gene: TRBV4-1
CDR3 protein: CASSQEMNSNQPQHF
CDR3 DNA: TGCGCCAGCAGCCAAGAGATGAATAGCAATCAGCCCCAGCATTTT

J gene: TRBJ2-5
D gene: -
clone size: few
V gene: TRBV6-1
CDR3 protein: CASQVIDGAETQYF
CDR3 DNA: TGTGCCAGCCAAGTAATAGATGGGGCGGAGACCCAGTACTTC

J gene: TRBJ2-7
D gene: TRBD2
clone size: few
V gene: TRBV7-2
CDR3 protein: CASSSSGGPYEQYF
CDR3 DNA: TGTGCCAGCAGCTCTAGCGGGGGCCCCTACGAGCAGTACTTC

J gene: TRBJ1-1
D gene: TRBD1
clone size: few
V gene: TRBV7-3
CDR3 protein: CASSRQGLNTEAFF
CDR3 DNA: TGTGCCAGCAGCCGACAGGGGCTGAACACTGAAGCTTTCTTT

J gene: TRBJ1-6
D gene: -
clone size: medium-sized
V gene: TRBV7-6
CDR3 protein: CASSPAPTSYNSPLHF
CDR3 DNA: TGTGCCAGCAGCCCTGCCCCAACCAGCTATAATTCACCCCTCCACTTT

J gene: TRBJ1-5
D gene: -
clone size: few
V gene: TRBV5-6
CDR3 protein: CASSLEAWGGLQPQHF
CDR3 DNA: TGTGCCAGCAGCTTGGAGGCGTGGGGAGGGTTACAGCCCCAGCATTTT

J gene: TRBJ1-5
D gene: -
clone size: few
V gene: TRBV27
CDR3 protein: CASSFSSNQPQHF
CDR3 DNA: TGTGCCAGCAGTTTCAGTAGCAATCAGCCCCAGCATTTT

J gene: TRBJ1-2
D gene: TRBD1
clone size: -
V gene: TRBV19
CDR3 protein: CASSMGGTGKAEGYTF
CDR3 DNA: TGTGCCAGTAGTATGGGGGGGACAGGGAAGGCGGAGGGCTACACCTTC

J gene: TRBJ1-1
D gene: -
clone size: few
V gene: TRBV19
CDR3 protein: CASSLSMTVKAEAFF
CDR3 DNA: TGTGCCAGTAGCCTAAGTATGACAGTCAAGGCTGAAGCTTTCTTT

J gene: TRBJ1-5
D gene: TRBD1
clone size: -
V gene: TRBV30
CDR3 protein: CALEGAEGQPQHF
CDR3 DNA: TGTGCCTTAGAGGGGGCGGAGGGTCAGCCCCAGCATTTT

J gene: TRBJ1-1
D gene: -
clone size: -
V gene: TRBV20-1
CDR3 protein: CSAPTTIAGTEAFF
CDR3 DNA: TGCAGTGCGCCAACGACTATTGCCGGCACTGAAGCTTTCTTT

J gene: TRBJ2-7
D gene: TRBD1
clone size: few
V gene: TRBV2
CDR3 protein: CATNRGRYEQYF
CDR3 DNA: TGTGCCACTAACAGGGGCCGCTACGAGCAGTACTTC

J gene: TRBJ2-3
D gene: TRBD2
clone size: -
V gene: TRBV5-4
CDR3 protein: CASSLDSGGLNTQYF
CDR3 DNA: TGTGCCAGCAGCTTGGATAGCGGGGGGCTAAATACGCAGTATTTT

J gene: TRBJ1-2
D gene: -
clone size: few
V gene: TRBV20-1
CDR3 protein: CSAGGFGIIGGYTF
CDR3 DNA: TGCAGTGCTGGGGGCTTTGGAATAATAGGTGGCTACACCTTC

J gene: TRBJ1-1
D gene: -
clone size: few
V gene: TRBV2
CDR3 protein: CASSRGLNTEAFF
CDR3 DNA: TGTGCCAGCAGTCGGGGACTGAACACTGAAGCTTTCTTT

J gene: TRBJ2-7
D gene: -
clone size: -
V gene: TRBV18
CDR3 protein: CASSPVRAGTYEQYF
CDR3 DNA: TGTGCCAGCTCACCAGTTCGTGCGGGCACCTACGAGCAGTACTTC

J gene: TRBJ2-7
D gene: -
clone size: few
V gene: TRBV6-5
CDR3 protein: CASSYQGPAVNYEQYF
CDR3 DNA: TGTGCCAGCAGTTATCAGGGTCCAGCCGTTAACTACGAGCAGTACTTC

J gene: TRBJ1-1
D gene: -
clone size: -
V gene: TRBV5-6
CDR3 protein: CASSLALTQNTEAFF
CDR3 DNA: TGTGCCAGCAGCTTGGCCTTGACCCAGAACACTGAAGCTTTCTTT

J gene: TRBJ1-2
D gene: -
clone size: medium-sized
V gene: TRBV19
CDR3 protein: CASRNTGSQHYGYTF
CDR3 DNA: TGTGCCAGTAGAAATACAGGCTCCCAACACTATGGCTACACCTTC

J gene: TRBJ1-2
D gene: TRBD1
clone size: few
V gene: TRBV6-5
CDR3 protein: CASSSTGLTNYGYTF
CDR3 DNA: TGTGCCAGCAGTTCGACAGGGCTGACTAACTATGGCTACACCTTC

J gene: TRBJ2-7
D gene: TRBD1
clone size: -
V gene: TRBV4-1
CDR3 protein: CASSQSTGYAYEQYF
CDR3 DNA: TGCGCCAGCAGCCAATCGACAGGGTATGCCTACGAGCAGTACTTC

J gene: TRBJ2-2
D gene: -
clone size: -
V gene: TRBV6-1
CDR3 protein: CASQTFGTGELFF
CDR3 DNA: TGTGCCAGCCAGACGTTTGGGACCGGGGAGCTGTTTTTT

J gene: TRBJ1-2
D gene: TRBD1
clone size: -
V gene: TRBV5-6
CDR3 protein: CASSSGTGGFGYTF
CDR3 DNA: TGTGCCAGCAGCTCCGGGACAGGGGGTTTTGGCTACACCTTC

J gene: TRBJ1-5
D gene: -
clone size: once
V gene: TRBV12-3/TRBV12-4
CDR3 protein: CASSLSLESARNQPQHF
CDR3 DNA: TGTGCCAGCAGTTTATCTCTGGAGTCGGCCCGCAATCAGCCCCAGCATTTT

J gene: TRBJ2-3
D gene: -
clone size: few
V gene: TRBV29-1
CDR3 protein: CSVTKRGVADTQYF
CDR3 DNA: TGCAGCGTTACGAAACGCGGGGTTGCAGATACGCAGTATTTT

J gene: TRBJ2-7
D gene: -
clone size: -
V gene: TRBV30
CDR3 protein: CAWSVSGYEQYF
CDR3 DNA: TGTGCCTGGAGTGTAAGTGGTTACGAGCAGTACTTC

J gene: TRBJ2-5
D gene: -
clone size: few
V gene: TRBV6-1
CDR3 protein: CASRRPEETQYF
CDR3 DNA: TGTGCCAGTAGACGGCCTGAAGAGACCCAGTACTTC

J gene: TRBJ1-5
D gene: -
clone size: few
V gene: TRBV10-2
CDR3 protein: CASSDYTQGHQPQHF
CDR3 DNA: TGCGCCAGCAGTGACTACACTCAGGGCCATCAGCCCCAGCATTTT

J gene: TRBJ2-2
D gene: -
clone size: few
V gene: TRBV19
CDR3 protein: CASSRGAGDTGELFF
CDR3 DNA: TGTGCCAGTTCTAGGGGGGCGGGGGACACCGGGGAGCTGTTTTTT

J gene: TRBJ2-2
D gene: -
clone size: few
V gene: TRBV7-9
CDR3 protein: CASSTGTNTGELFF
CDR3 DNA: TGTGCCAGCAGTACCGGGACCAACACCGGGGAGCTGTTTTTT

J gene: TRBJ1-5
D gene: TRBD1
clone size: -
V gene: TRBV20-1
CDR3 protein: CSARADREGGQPQHF
CDR3 DNA: TGCAGTGCTAGAGCGGACAGGGAGGGCGGTCAGCCCCAGCATTTT

J gene: TRBJ1-1
D gene: TRBD1
clone size: -
V gene: TRBV10-3
CDR3 protein: CAIRDGQVVDTEAFF
CDR3 DNA: TGTGCCATCAGAGACGGACAGGTGGTGGACACTGAAGCTTTCTTT

J gene: TRBJ1-6
D gene: -
clone size: few
V gene: TRBV6-4
CDR3 protein: CASRQGDSPLHF
CDR3 DNA: TGTGCCAGCAGGCAGGGTGATTCACCCCTCCACTTT

J gene: TRBJ2-7
D gene: TRBD1
clone size: -
V gene: TRBV29-1
CDR3 protein: CSARTGQEQYF
CDR3 DNA: TGCAGCGCAAGGACAGGGCAAGAGCAGTACTTC

J gene: TRBJ2-7
D gene: -
clone size: -
V gene: TRBV6-5
CDR3 protein: CASSYGGQGTYEQYF
CDR3 DNA: TGTGCCAGCAGTTACGGGGGGCAGGGCACCTACGAGCAGTACTTC

J gene: TRBJ1-5
D gene: -
clone size: few
V gene: TRBV20-1
CDR3 protein: CSARDPLGSNQPQHF
CDR3 DNA: TGCAGTGCTAGAGATCCCCTGGGAAGCAATCAGCCCCAGCATTTT

J gene: TRBJ2-1
D gene: -
clone size: -
V gene: TRBV6-5
CDR3 protein: CASSYSQGSDEQFF
CDR3 DNA: TGTGCCAGCAGTTACTCCCAGGGGTCCGATGAGCAGTTCTTC

J gene: TRBJ1-1
D gene: -
clone size: few
V gene: TRBV7-3
CDR3 protein: CASSLSPKLNTEAFF
CDR3 DNA: TGTGCCAGCAGCCTTTCCCCGAAATTGAACACTGAAGCTTTCTTT